This T cell receptor beta chain was sequenced during a study of cytomegalovirus exposure and HLA in healthy donors. With 60 Vbeta and 13 Jbeta primers, the PCR was carried out. Libraries were prepared by immunoSEQ multiplex PCR; TCRdb keeps only in-frame clonotypes and omits some of them. This sample yields roughly 180,000 clones, of which about 82% are seen a single time; 0.6% to 0.9% belongs to the top ten. Findings of the study overall: TCR beta V segments were, for the most part, productive about 87% or about 30% of the time in an earlier analysis.

CDR3 length: 13 amino acids. The germline V gene has CDR1 KGHSH and CDR2 LQKENI. Trimming removed 5 bases from V and 7 bases from J, with 14 bases in between. In its sample, this clone was seen a few times. What it binds is not known. The sequencing sample was made of PBMCs. This receptor was obtained from a female donor in good health and CMV-seronegative. This chain joins TRBV18 and TRBJ1-2; D uncertain. CDR3 protein: CASSGFEGGGYTF. The CDR3 nucleotides read TGTGCCAGCTCAGGGTTCGAGGGCGGTGGCTACACCTTC.